The rows below give T cell receptor beta chains drawn from one sample of a study of blood T cell repertoires in COVID-19. TCRdb keeps only in-frame clones here, not all; method: immunoSEQ multiplex PCR. The sample contains 73,000 or so clones, roughly 85% of which appear only once. The sample comprised peripheral blood. These receptors were collected from a man aged 30 to 45 with acute or convalescent COVID-19. CDR3s leave out the opening cysteine and the closing phenylalanine or tryptophan. Each record gives: V gene, CDR3 length, CDR3 protein.

TRBV19 12 ASGSGWRPGELF
TRBV6-1 12 ASSDRQGGSPLH
TRBV3-1/TRBV3-2 15 ASSQIGTGLVYNEQF
TRBV5-1 14 ASSPGDRTGSQPQH
TRBV6-2/TRBV6-3 15 ASSPIGSGSSYNEQF
TRBV7-2 13 ASSARAGPTDTQY
TRBV6-5 9 ASDKNTEAF
TRBV6-2/TRBV6-3 10 ASSYEGTEAF
TRBV7-2 11 ASSLGGPYEQY
TRBV3-1/TRBV3-2 14 ASSQRRDRGYNEQF
TRBV5-1 13 ASRDDRADTGELF
TRBV5-1 14 ASSTRVGTGGTEAF
TRBV14 15 ASSHRQGSSYNSPLH
TRBV3-1/TRBV3-2 13 ASSAGQGWHQPQH
TRBV28 14 ASSALKGTGADTQY